This TCR beta chain comes out of a study of blood T cells in healthy people across ages. A second PCR, run for about 7 to 11 cycles, used a sample-barcoded 5' primer plus a J-beta primer mix. In TCRdb, the 5' RACE reads were re-called with MiXCR into one record per CDR3 protein. Of around 800,000 distinct CDR3 sequences listed, 53% are singletons. Extractions gave at least 5 micrograms of total RNA per sample. Trimming removed 2 bases from V and 5 bases from J, with 14 bases in between. The CDR3 length is 15 residues. Germline V gene sequence: CDR1 SGHRS, CDR2 YFSETQ. Study-wide points: It was the long-lived donors that had more naive CD4+ cells and higher diversity than aged donors. Donor CMV infection status was unknown, possibly confounding age-related changes in expanded clonotypes.

This clonotype has just a few counts. As yet, its antigen is unknown. The chain employs TRBV5-1 and TRBJ2-4; D is perhaps TRBD2 (5 bases). The sequence was obtained from a man older than 75 in good health. Specimen: blood. The CDR3 nucleotides are TGCGCCAGCAGCTTCTCAGCGGCCCCGGAAAACATTCAGTACTTC. Amino acids: CASSFSAAPENIQYF.